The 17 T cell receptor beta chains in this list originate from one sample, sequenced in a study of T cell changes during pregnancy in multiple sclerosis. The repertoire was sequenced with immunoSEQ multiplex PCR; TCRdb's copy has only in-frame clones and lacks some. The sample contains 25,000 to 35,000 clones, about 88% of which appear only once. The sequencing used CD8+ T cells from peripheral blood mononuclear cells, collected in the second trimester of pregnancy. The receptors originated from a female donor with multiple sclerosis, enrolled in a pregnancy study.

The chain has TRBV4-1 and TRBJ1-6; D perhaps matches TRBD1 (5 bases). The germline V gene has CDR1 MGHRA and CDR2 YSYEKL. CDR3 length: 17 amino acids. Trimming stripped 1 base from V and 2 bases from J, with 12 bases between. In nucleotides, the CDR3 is TGCGCCAGCAGCCAAGTCCCCCCAGGGACCTATAATTCACCCCTCCACTTT. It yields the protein CASSQVPPGTYNSPLHF.

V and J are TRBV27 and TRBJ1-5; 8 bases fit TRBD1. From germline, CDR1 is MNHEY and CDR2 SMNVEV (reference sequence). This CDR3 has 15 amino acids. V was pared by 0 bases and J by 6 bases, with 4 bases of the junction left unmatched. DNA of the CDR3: TGTGCCAGCAGTTTATCCAGGGGGCTTAGTCAGCCCCAGCATTTT. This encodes CASSLSRGLSQPQHF.

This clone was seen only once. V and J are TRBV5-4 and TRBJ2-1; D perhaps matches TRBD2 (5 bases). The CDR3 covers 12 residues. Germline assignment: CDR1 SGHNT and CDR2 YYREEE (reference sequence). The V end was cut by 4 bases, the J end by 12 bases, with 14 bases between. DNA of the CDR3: TGTGCCAGCAGCGTCCCGGGGAGCGTGCAGTTCTTC. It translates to CASSVPGSVQFF.

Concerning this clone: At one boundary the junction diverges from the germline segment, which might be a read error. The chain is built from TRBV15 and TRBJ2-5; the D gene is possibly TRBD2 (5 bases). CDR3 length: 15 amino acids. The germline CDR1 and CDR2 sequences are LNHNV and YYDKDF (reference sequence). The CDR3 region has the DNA TGTGCCACCAGCATCCTCGGACTCCACCAGGAGACCCAGTACTTC. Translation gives CATSILGLHQETQYF.

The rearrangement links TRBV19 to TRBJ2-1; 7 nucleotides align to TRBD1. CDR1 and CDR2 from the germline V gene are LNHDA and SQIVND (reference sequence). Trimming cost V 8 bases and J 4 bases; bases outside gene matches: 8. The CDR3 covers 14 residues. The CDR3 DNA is TGTGCCAGTTCCCGAGGGGGCGATTACAATGAGCAGTTCTTC. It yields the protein CASSRGGDYNEQFF. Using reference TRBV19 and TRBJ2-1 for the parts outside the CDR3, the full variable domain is DGGITQSPKYLFRKEGQNVTLSCEQNLNHDAMYWYRQDPGQGLRLIYYSQIVNDFQKGDIAEGYSVSREKKESFPLTVTSAQKNPTAFYLCASSRGGDYNEQFFGPGTRLTVL.

The CDR3 protein is CSVDPNTGELFF. CDR3 bases: TGCAGCGTTGATCCAAACACCGGGGAGCTGTTTTTT. The rearrangement joins TRBV29-1 to TRBJ2-2; D is unresolved. Trimming took 3 bases from V and 2 from J, leaving 4 bases between them. CDR1 is SQVTM and CDR2 is ANQGSEA in the germline V gene. The CDR3 totals 12 residues.

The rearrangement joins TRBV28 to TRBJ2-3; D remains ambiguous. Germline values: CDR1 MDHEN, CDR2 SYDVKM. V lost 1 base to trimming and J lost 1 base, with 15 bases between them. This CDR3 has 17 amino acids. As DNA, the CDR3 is TGTGCCAGCAGTTTATCTCTTCGCGGAGTCGGCACAGATACGCAGTATTTT. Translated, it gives CASSLSLRGVGTDTQYF. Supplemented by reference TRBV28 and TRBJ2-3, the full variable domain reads DVKVTQSSRYLVKRTGEKVFLECVQDMDHENMFWYRQDPGLGLRLIYFSYDVKMKEKGDIPEGYSVSREKKERFSLILESASTNQTSMYLCASSLSLRGVGTDTQYFGPGTRLTVL.

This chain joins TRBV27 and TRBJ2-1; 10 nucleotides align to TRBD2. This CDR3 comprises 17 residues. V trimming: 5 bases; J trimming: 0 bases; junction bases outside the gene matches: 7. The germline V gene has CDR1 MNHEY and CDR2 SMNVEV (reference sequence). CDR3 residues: CASSPPSSGSSYNEQFF. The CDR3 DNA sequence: TGTGCCAGCAGTCCCCCCTCTAGCGGGAGCTCCTACAATGAGCAGTTCTTC.

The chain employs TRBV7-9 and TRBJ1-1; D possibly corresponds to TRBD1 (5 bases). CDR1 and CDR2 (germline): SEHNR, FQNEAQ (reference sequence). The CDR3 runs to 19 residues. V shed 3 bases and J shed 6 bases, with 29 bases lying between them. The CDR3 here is CASSFGGLSTRQGGAEAFF. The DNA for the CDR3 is TGTGCCAGCAGCTTTGGTGGTTTGTCGACGAGGCAGGGAGGAGCTGAAGCTTTCTTT.

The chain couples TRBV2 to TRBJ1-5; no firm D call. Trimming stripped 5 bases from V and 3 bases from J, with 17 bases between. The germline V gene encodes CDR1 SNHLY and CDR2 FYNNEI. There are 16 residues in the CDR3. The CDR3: CASSLSPWQDNQPQHF. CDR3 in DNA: TGTGCCAGCAGTCTGTCCCCCTGGCAGGACAATCAGCCCCAGCATTTT.

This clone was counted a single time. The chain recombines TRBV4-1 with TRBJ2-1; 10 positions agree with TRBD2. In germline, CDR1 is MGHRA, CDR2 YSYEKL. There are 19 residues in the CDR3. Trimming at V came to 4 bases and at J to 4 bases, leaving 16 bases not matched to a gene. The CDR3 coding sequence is TGCGCCAGCAGCCCCGTCCTAGCGGGGGCCCATTCGCTATACAATGAGCAGTTCTTC. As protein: CASSPVLAGAHSLYNEQFF.

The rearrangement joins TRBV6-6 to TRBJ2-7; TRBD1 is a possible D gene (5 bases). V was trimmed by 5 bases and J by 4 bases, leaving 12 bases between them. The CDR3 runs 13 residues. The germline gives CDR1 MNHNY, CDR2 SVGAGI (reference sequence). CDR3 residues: CASSGHLVYEQYF. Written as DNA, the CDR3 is TGTGCCAGCAGTGGACACTTGGTGTACGAGCAGTACTTC.

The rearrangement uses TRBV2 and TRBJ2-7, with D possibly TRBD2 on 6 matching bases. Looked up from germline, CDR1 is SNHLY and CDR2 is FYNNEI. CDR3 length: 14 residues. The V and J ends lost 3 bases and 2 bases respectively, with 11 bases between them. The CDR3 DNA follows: TGTGCCAGCAGTGAGGGGGGAAACGCCTACGAGCAGTACTTC. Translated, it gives CASSEGGNAYEQYF. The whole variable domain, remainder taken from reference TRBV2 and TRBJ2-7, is EPEVTQTPSHQVTQMGQEVILRCVPISNHLYFYWYRQILGQKVEFLVSFYNNEISEKSEIFDDQFSVERPDGSNFTLKIRSTKLEDSAMYFCASSEGGNAYEQYFGPGTRLTVT.

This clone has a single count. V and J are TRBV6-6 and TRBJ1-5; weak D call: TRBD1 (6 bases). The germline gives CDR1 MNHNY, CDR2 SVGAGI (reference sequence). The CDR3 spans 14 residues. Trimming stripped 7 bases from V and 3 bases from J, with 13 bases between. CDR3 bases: TGTGCCAGCATGGTAGGACAGCTCAATCAGCCCCAGCATTTT. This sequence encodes CASMVGQLNQPQHF.

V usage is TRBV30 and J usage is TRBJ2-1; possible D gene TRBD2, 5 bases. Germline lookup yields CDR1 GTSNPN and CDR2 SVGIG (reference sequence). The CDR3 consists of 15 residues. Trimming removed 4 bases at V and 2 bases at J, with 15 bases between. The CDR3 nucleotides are TGTGCCTGGATGTGGATGAGCGGAACCTACAATGAGCAGTTCTTC. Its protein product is CAWMWMSGTYNEQFF.

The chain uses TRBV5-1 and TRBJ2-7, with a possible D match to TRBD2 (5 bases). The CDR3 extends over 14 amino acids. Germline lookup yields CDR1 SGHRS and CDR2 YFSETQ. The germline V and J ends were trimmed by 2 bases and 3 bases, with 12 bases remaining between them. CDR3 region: CASSFSDGLYEQYF. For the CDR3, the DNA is TGCGCCAGCAGCTTTTCGGACGGACTCTACGAGCAGTACTTC.

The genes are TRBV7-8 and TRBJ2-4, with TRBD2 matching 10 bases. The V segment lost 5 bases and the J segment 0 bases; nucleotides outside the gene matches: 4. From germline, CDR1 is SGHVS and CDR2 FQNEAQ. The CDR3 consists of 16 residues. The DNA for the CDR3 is TGTGCCAGCAGCCCTTTAGCGGGGGGAGCCAAAAACATTCAGTACTTC. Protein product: CASSPLAGGAKNIQYF.